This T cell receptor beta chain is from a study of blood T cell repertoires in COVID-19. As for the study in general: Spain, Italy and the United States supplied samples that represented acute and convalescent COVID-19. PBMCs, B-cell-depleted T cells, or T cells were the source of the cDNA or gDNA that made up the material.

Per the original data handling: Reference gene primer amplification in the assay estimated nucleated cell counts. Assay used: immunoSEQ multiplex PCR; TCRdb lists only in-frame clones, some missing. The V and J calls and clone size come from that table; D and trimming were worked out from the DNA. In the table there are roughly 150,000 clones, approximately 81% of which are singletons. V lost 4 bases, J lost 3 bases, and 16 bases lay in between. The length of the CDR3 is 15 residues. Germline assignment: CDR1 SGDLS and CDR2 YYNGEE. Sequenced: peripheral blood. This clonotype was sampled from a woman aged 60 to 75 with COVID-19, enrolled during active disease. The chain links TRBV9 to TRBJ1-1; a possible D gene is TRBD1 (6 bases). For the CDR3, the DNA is TGTGCCAGCAGCCCCACCGGGACACAGGACACTGAAGCTTTCTTT. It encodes CASSPTGTQDTEAFF.